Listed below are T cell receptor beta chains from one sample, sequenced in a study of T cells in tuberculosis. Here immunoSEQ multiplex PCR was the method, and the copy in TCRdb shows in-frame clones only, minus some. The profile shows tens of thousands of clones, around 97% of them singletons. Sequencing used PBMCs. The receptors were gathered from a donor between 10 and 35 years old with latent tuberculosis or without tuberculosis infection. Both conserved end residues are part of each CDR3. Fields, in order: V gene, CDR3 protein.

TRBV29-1,CSVGGLLGETQYF
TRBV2,CASSGQAANYGYTF
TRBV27,CASSLPSSGGTDTQYF
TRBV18,CASSPSRVYEQYF
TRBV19,CASSIWDSGAFF
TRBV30,CAWRTSLGQGAGELFF
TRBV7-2,CASSLDRGDQPQHF
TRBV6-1,CASSEGTSSPLDTQYF
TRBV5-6,CASSLSGQGLADTQYF
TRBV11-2,CASSQGGEAVYEQYF
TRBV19,CASRRHRGNTEAFF
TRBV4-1,CASSQPLGDPWRVEQYF
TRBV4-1,CASSQDLNVGGSLETQYF
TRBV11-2,CASSSPYNEQFF
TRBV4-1,CASSHLTAYNEQFF
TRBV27,CASSVWGPRETQYF
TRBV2,CASSEESLALGANVLTF
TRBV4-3,CASSQDRTANYEQYF
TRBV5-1,CASSLVFWTGEDTGELFF
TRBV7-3,CASSFESGLEQYF
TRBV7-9,CASSVGGDLEETQYF
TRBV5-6,CASWGPASSTDTQYF
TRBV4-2,CASSQDPVNTEAFF
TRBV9,CASSVPSGRQETQYF
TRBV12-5,CASGFPQQGTYEQYF
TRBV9,CASSPIFQAFF
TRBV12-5,CAGSHGVSYNEQFF
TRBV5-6,CASSLGYPEQFF
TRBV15,CATSRPHLQVREAFF
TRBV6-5,CASRLEWNTEAFF
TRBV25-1,CASSEKDDGGNEQFF
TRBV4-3,CASSPGGGAEGYTF
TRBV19,CASSISRNQPQHF
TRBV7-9,CASSLALGQVPYEQYF
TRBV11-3,CASSLFRRDNEQFF
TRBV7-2,CASSDRTGEVYEKLFF
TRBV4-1,CASSPYKGTGNTIYF
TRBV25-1,CASSSTHEPGQGYYGYTF
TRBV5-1,CASSLTRDRANYGYTF
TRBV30,CAWSVSRTGKWNTEAFF
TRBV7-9,CASSPRLAGGPYEQYF
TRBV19,CASSIGLQGRTEAFF
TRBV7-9,CASSFPGHTNTEAFF
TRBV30,CAADRGVNTGELFF
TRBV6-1,CASRTVYNEQFF
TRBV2,CASKQGDTQYF
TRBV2,CASSVSGGPVYEQYF
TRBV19,CASSLQGGNTEAFF
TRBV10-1,CASSETEFTEAFF